Shown below are 25 T cell receptor beta chains from a single sample sequenced in a study of cytomegalovirus exposure and HLA in healthy donors. A multiplex PCR was run with 60 Vbeta primers and 13 Jbeta primers. TCRdb's table, derived via immunoSEQ multiplex PCR, lists solely in-frame clones and lacks some. The sample lists some 180,000 clones; about 12% were seen once. Sequenced: PBMCs. Source of these receptors: a man in his fifties in good health and CMV-seropositive.

The V call is TRBV19, the J call TRBJ2-5; TRBD2 might be the D (6 bases). CDR1 and CDR2 from the germline V gene are LNHDA and SQIVND (reference sequence). V was trimmed by 5 bases and J by 5 bases, leaving 15 bases between them. The length of the CDR3 is 14 residues. The DNA of the CDR3 is TGTGCCAGTAGTGCCGGGACTCTGAGGGAGACCCAGTACTTC. Translation: CASSAGTLRETQYF. Variable domain in full (rest from reference TRBV19 and TRBJ2-5): DGGITQSPKYLFRKEGQNVTLSCEQNLNHDAMYWYRQDPGQGLRLIYYSQIVNDFQKGDIAEGYSVSREKKESFPLTVTSAQKNPTAFYLCASSAGTLRETQYFGPGTRLLVL.

This clone was seen a handful of times. V and J are TRBV7-2 and TRBJ2-7; tentatively, D is TRBD2 (6 bases). The V end lost 4 bases, the J end lost 7 bases, and 14 bases lay between the germline ends. There are 13 residues in the CDR3. CDR1 is SGHTA and CDR2 is FQGNSA in the germline V gene. CDR3 residues: CASSYPGVGEQYF. Here the CDR3 DNA reads TGTGCCAGCAGCTACCCGGGGGTGGGAGAGCAGTACTTC. Filled out from reference TRBV7-2 and TRBJ2-7, the complete variable domain reads GAGVSQSPSNKVTEKGKDVELRCDPISGHTALYWYRQSLGQGLEFLIYFQGNSAPDKSGLPSDRFSAERTGGSVSTLTIQRTQQEDSAVYLCASSYPGVGEQYFGPGTRLTVT.

The V call is TRBV4-3, the J call TRBJ1-2, with 11 nucleotides matching TRBD1. The germline gives CDR1 LGHNA, CDR2 YSLEER. This CDR3 comprises 15 residues. The trim removed 5 bases at V and 4 bases at J, leaving 6 bases unmatched. CDR3 residues: CASSSSGTGGYGYTF. DNA of the CDR3: TGCGCCAGCAGCTCCTCAGGGACAGGGGGCTATGGCTACACCTTC.

The CDR3 nucleotides read TGTGCCAGCAGTCCGCGGGCGGCTAATGAAAAACTGTTTTTT. It codes for CASSPRAANEKLFF. The chain couples TRBV5-5 to TRBJ1-4; D gene ambiguous. Trimming cost V 5 bases and J 3 bases, with 11 bases left between them. The CDR3 spans 14 residues. Germline CDR1 and CDR2: SGHKS and YYEKEE (reference sequence).

This clone was detected only a few times. V is TRBV6-5 and J is TRBJ1-1; D is unclear. This CDR3 spans 13 amino acids. Trimming cost V 6 bases and J 4 bases, with 12 bases left between them. Germline V lookup: CDR1 MNHEY, CDR2 SVGAGI. The CDR3 region is CASRTIQSTEAFF. The CDR3 region has the DNA TGTGCCAGCAGGACGATACAGTCCACTGAAGCTTTCTTT.

This chain joins TRBV29-1 and TRBJ2-1; the match to TRBD2 covers 10 bases. Germline assignment: CDR1 SQVTM and CDR2 ANQGSEA. V trimming: 6 bases; J trimming: 1 base; junction bases outside the gene matches: 18. This CDR3 is 19 amino acids long. The CDR3 sequence: CSVPPLAGALGRSYNEQFF. In DNA form, the CDR3 reads TGCAGCGTCCCTCCCCTAGCGGGGGCCCTTGGAAGGTCCTACAATGAGCAGTTCTTC.

The rearrangement uses TRBV6-5 and TRBJ2-7, with TRBD1 identical over 9 bases. CDR3 length equals 14 residues. Germline lookup yields CDR1 MNHEY and CDR2 SVGAGI. V lost 6 bases, J lost 7 bases, and 10 bases stayed unmatched. Here the CDR3 reads CASSSTGGSGEQYF. The CDR3 coding sequence is TGTGCCAGCAGCTCGACAGGGGGTAGCGGGGAGCAGTACTTC.

The chain links TRBV5-5 to TRBJ1-1, with D unclear. The CDR3 consists of 13 residues. CDR1 and CDR2 from the germline V gene are SGHKS and YYEKEE (reference sequence). Trimming cost V 2 bases and J 10 bases, with 15 bases left between them. The CDR3 reads CASSFETEVGAFF. The CDR3 DNA reads TGTGCCAGCAGCTTCGAGACTGAGGTTGGAGCTTTCTTT.

The genes are TRBV15 and TRBJ2-3; 8 positions match TRBD1. CDR3 size: 16 residues. V was pared by 6 bases and J by 2 bases, with 10 bases of the junction left unmatched. Germline CDR1 LNHNV, CDR2 YYDKDF (reference sequence). CDR3 in amino acids: CATSSGQGAITDTQYF. Written as DNA, the CDR3 is TGTGCCACCAGTTCGGGGCAGGGGGCTATCACAGATACGCAGTATTTT.

This clone has a handful of counts. The CDR3 loop is CSVRSGTGKNIQYF. In DNA, the CDR3 is TGCAGCGTCCGTAGCGGGACAGGGAAAAACATTCAGTACTTC. The rearrangement joins TRBV29-1 to TRBJ2-4; a possible D gene is TRBD1 (9 bases). The germline V gene encodes CDR1 SQVTM and CDR2 ANQGSEA. V was trimmed by 6 bases and J by 4 bases, leaving 16 bases between them. This CDR3 region has 14 residues.

This clone came up a few times. The chain has TRBV11-3 and TRBJ2-7, with 9 bases fitting TRBD2. J lost 5 bases, V lost 0 bases, and 11 bases had no gene match. The CDR3 sequence is 17 residues long. The germline CDR1 and CDR2 sequences are SGHNT and YENEEA. The CDR3 sequence is CASSLDRSRGGFDEQYF. In DNA, the CDR3 is TGTGCCAGCAGCTTAGATCGATCGCGGGGGGGCTTCGACGAGCAGTACTTC. The variable domain in full, with the rest retrieved from reference TRBV11-3 and TRBJ2-7, is EAGVVQSPRYKIIEKKQPVAFWCNPISGHNTLYWYLQNLGQGPELLIRYENEEAVDDSQLPKDRFSAERLKGVDSTLKIQPAELGDSAVYLCASSLDRSRGGFDEQYFGPGTRLTVT.

The V and J genes are TRBV5-5 and TRBJ1-6, with 7 bases lining up with TRBD1. The CDR3 runs to 17 residues. From germline, CDR1 is SGHKS and CDR2 YYEKEE (reference sequence). J gave up 7 bases and V 4 bases, and 14 bases lay outside the gene matches. The CDR3 is CASSPTGAGGNNSPLHF. DNA of the CDR3: TGTGCCAGCAGCCCTACAGGGGCGGGGGGGAACAATTCACCCCTCCACTTT.

Only a few counts were recorded for this clone. The chain is built from TRBV7-6 and TRBJ1-2; D not resolved. CDR1 is SGHVS, CDR2 FNYEAQ, per germline. With 5 bases removed from V and 7 bases from J, the gap between germline ends came to 14 bases. The CDR3 has 13 residues. CDR3 nucleotides: TGTGCCAGCAGCGCAAAACTGAGCTTTGGCTACACCTTC. This sequence encodes CASSAKLSFGYTF. The variable domain in full, with the rest retrieved from reference TRBV7-6 and TRBJ1-2, is GAGVSQSPRYKVTKRGQDVALRCDPISGHVSLYWYRQALGQGPEFLTYFNYEAQQDKSGLPNDRFSAERPEGSISTLTIQRTEQRDSAMYRCASSAKLSFGYTFGSGTRLTVV.

This clone showed up just a few times. The genes are TRBV6-1 and TRBJ2-7; D remains unclear. The V and J ends lost 2 bases and 3 bases respectively, with 8 bases between them. This CDR3 is 13 amino acids long. Germline values: CDR1 MNHNS, CDR2 SASEGT. CDR3 in DNA: TGTGCCAGCAGTGAACACAGAGACTACGAGCAGTACGTC. Translated: CASSEHRDYEQYV.

V usage is TRBV12-5 and J usage is TRBJ2-1, with 9 nucleotides matching TRBD1. The CDR3 covers 16 residues. Germline V gives CDR1 LGHNT, CDR2 FRNRAP. V gave up 3 bases and J gave up 6 bases; unmatched junction bases: 9. In nucleotides, the CDR3 is TGTGCTAGTGGTTTATTACAGGGGGCCTTCGGCAATGAGCAGTTCTTC. Translated: CASGLLQGAFGNEQFF.

J is TRBJ2-3 and V is TRBV23-1, with 11 bases identical to TRBD2. Being an ORF, TRBV23-1 has a function that is uncertain. Trimming at V came to 3 bases and at J to 2 bases, leaving 19 bases not matched to a gene. The CDR3 has 21 residues. CDR3: CASSHPGLAGGFSRDTDTQYF. The CDR3 DNA reads as TGCGCCAGCAGTCACCCTGGCCTAGCGGGGGGCTTCAGTCGGGACACAGATACGCAGTATTTT.

This clone was seen a few times. In nucleotides, the CDR3 is TGTGCCAGCAGCTCAACCGGGACAGGGGCCTACGAGCAGTACTTC. Amino acid sequence: CASSSTGTGAYEQYF. The V gene is TRBV7-8, the J gene TRBJ2-5; 10 bases agree with TRBD1. TRBJ2-7 matches the DNA end more closely, so the J call is doubtful. Germline lookup yields CDR1 SGHVS and CDR2 FQNEAQ. This CDR3 has 15 amino acids.

There are a few counts of this clone. CDR3 in amino acids: CASTRTGPNTEAFF. DNA of the CDR3: TGTGCCAGCACCCGAACAGGGCCGAACACTGAAGCTTTCTTT. The V call is TRBV7-9, the J call TRBJ1-1; weak D call: TRBD1 (6 bases). The CDR3 length is 14 residues. Germline V gene lookup returns CDR1 SEHNR and CDR2 FQNEAQ (reference sequence). V was shortened by 7 bases and J by 1 base, with 13 bases between the two germline ends.

Turning to this clone: The sample carries other DNA sequences with the same CDR3. V and J are TRBV9 and TRBJ2-5; 8 nucleotides align to TRBD2. There are 15 residues in the CDR3. V was pared by 0 bases and J by 5 bases, with 6 bases of the junction left unmatched. Germline V gives CDR1 SGDLS, CDR2 YYNGEE. The CDR3 loop is CASSVAGGPGETQYF. DNA of the CDR3: TGTGCCAGCAGCGTAGCGGGGGGGCCGGGGGAGACCCAGTACTTC.

This clone has just a few counts. The V gene is TRBV14, the J gene TRBJ2-3; TRBD2 matches 7 bases. The CDR3 is made up of 16 amino acids. In germline, CDR1 is SGHDN, CDR2 FVKESK. The J segment lost 3 bases and the V segment lost 3 bases, leaving 9 bases of the junction unmatched. DNA for the CDR3: TGTGCCAGCAGCCAGAGTAGGGGAGGGCTTACAGATACGCAGTATTTT. Its protein is CASSQSRGGLTDTQYF.

The chain has TRBV6-6 and TRBJ1-6; 8 bases are shared with TRBD1. The CDR3 extends over 14 amino acids. After removal of 4 bases from V and 10 bases from J, the junction contained 6 bases not matched to a gene. Germline V lookup: CDR1 MNHNY, CDR2 SVGAGI (reference sequence). CDR3: CASSSQGVKSPLHF. The CDR3 bases are TGTGCCAGCAGTTCACAGGGGGTGAAGTCACCCCTCCACTTT.

This clone was observed a few times. The chain joins TRBV19 to TRBJ2-1, with TRBD2 identical over 8 bases. CDR1 and CDR2 (germline): LNHDA, SQIVND (reference sequence). The trim removed 9 bases at V and 9 bases at J, leaving 7 bases unmatched. The CDR3 has 12 residues. The CDR3 region is CASQSGGSEQFF. The CDR3 DNA reads as TGTGCCAGCCAGTCGGGGGGGTCTGAGCAGTTCTTC.

The chain's CDR3 is CSSSRDRGQDTQYF. CDR3 nucleotides: TGCAGCTCTTCTCGGGACAGGGGGCAAGATACGCAGTATTTT. The chain joins TRBV29-1 to TRBJ2-3; 12 positions match TRBD1. Looked up from germline, CDR1 is SQVTM and CDR2 is ANQGSEA. There are 14 residues in the CDR3. With 8 bases clipped from V and 5 bases from J, the junction kept 8 bases outside the gene matches.

V usage is TRBV18 and J usage is TRBJ1-4; D gene unclear. CDR1 and CDR2 (germline): KGHSH, LQKENI. CDR3 size: 15 residues. Trimming took off 3 bases at V and 7 bases at J, with 15 bases between the two ends. CDR3 in DNA: TGTGCCAGCTCACCCCAAACTTCGGCGGTTGAAAAACTGTTTTTT. It specifies CASSPQTSAVEKLFF.

The chain uses TRBV5-4 and TRBJ1-1; D might be TRBD1 (6 bases). There are 13 residues in the CDR3. CDR1 and CDR2 (germline): SGHNT, YYREEE (reference sequence). Between the trimmed V and J ends, which lost 3 bases and 11 bases, there was a span of 17 bases. For the CDR3, the DNA is TGTGCCAGCAGCTCTCAGGGGTCGTACATTGCTTTCTTT. As protein: CASSSQGSYIAFF.